This T cell receptor beta chain was sequenced during a study of blood T cell repertoires in COVID-19. Overall study: Material from acute and convalescent COVID-19 was sourced from the United States, Italy and Spain.

There are 14 residues in the CDR3. The trim removed 5 bases at V and 6 bases at J, leaving 6 bases unmatched. Germline V gene data show CDR1 as SGHTA and CDR2 as FQGNSA. Profiled with immunoSEQ multiplex PCR; TCRdb holds only in-frame clones, not every one. The table shows a few hundred thousand clones, with roughly 90% occurring only once. This clone appeared a single time. Seattle researchers signed up patients amid active infection and tracked them longitudinally. Source material: peripheral blood. The chain couples TRBV7-2 to TRBJ2-3; 9 nucleotides align to TRBD2. This TCR came from a woman in her twenties or thirties with COVID-19, enrolled during active disease. The CDR3 nucleotides read TGTGCCAGCAGCCCCCCGGGACTAGCTGATACGCAGTATTTT. It codes for CASSPPGLADTQYF.